This passage covers 11 T cell receptor beta chains from one sample sequenced in a study of radiotherapy plus CTLA-4 blockade in lung cancer. Clones were read by immunoSEQ multiplex PCR, and TCRdb kept only the in-frame ones, dropping some. This sample yields about 85,000 clones, of which around 87% are seen a single time; about 2% belongs to the top ten. The specimen was peripheral blood, collected from a patient treated with radiotherapy plus ipilimumab. These receptors all come from a human donor with non-small cell lung cancer who had a partial response to radiotherapy plus ipilimumab.

This sequence joins TRBV5-1 and TRBJ2-1; 13 positions match TRBD2. Germline V lookup: CDR1 SGHRS, CDR2 YFSETQ. V lost 4 bases and J lost 4; bases outside the gene matches: 5. The CDR3 length is 16 residues. CDR3 sequence reads: CASSEGLAGYYNEQFF. The CDR3 coding sequence is TGCGCCAGCAGCGAGGGACTAGCGGGGTATTACAATGAGCAGTTCTTC.

The chain couples TRBV11-2 to TRBJ1-1; D not resolved. The V gene's germline CDR1 is SGHAT and CDR2 FQNNGV. This CDR3 spans 13 amino acids. Trimming left V 5 bases short and J 0 bases short, with 7 bases between. CDR3 sequence: CASSPFLNTEAFF. The DNA of the CDR3 is TGTGCCAGCAGCCCGTTCTTGAACACTGAAGCTTTCTTT.

The chain links TRBV27 to TRBJ2-3; D may be TRBD1 (6 bases). Per germline, CDR1 MNHEY and CDR2 SMNVEV (reference sequence). The germline V and J ends were trimmed by 8 bases and 3 bases, with 12 bases remaining between them. CDR3 length: 13 residues. The CDR3 coding sequence is TGTGCCAGCGGCACAGGGTCGACAGATACGCAGTATTTT. Protein sequence: CASGTGSTDTQYF.

The V and J genes are TRBV5-6 and TRBJ1-1; 8 positions agree with TRBD1. J lost 0 bases, V lost 0 bases, and 1 base had no gene match. CDR1 and CDR2 (germline): SGHDT, YYEEEE. The CDR3 contains 15 residues. CDR3 nucleotide sequence: TGTGCCAGCAGCTTGGGGGGACAGGTGAACACTGAAGCTTTCTTT. Translated, it gives CASSLGGQVNTEAFF.

The gene calls are TRBV19 and TRBJ1-1, with D possibly being TRBD1 (6 bases). Trimming stripped 4 bases from V and 0 bases from J, with 15 bases between. The CDR3 is 16 amino acids. Germline V CDR1 and CDR2: LNHDA, SQIVND (reference sequence). This chain's CDR3 is CASSRGGLWMNTEAFF. The CDR3 bases are TGTGCCAGTAGTAGGGGGGGGCTTTGGATGAACACTGAAGCTTTCTTT.

The V and J genes are TRBV28 and TRBJ1-2, with TRBD1 identical over 10 bases. This CDR3 is built from 14 residues. V dropped 3 bases and J dropped 6; count of bases not matched to a gene: 4. In germline, CDR1 is MDHEN, CDR2 SYDVKM. CDR3 DNA sequence: TGTGCCAGCAGTTTTCGGGGGACAGGGGATGGCTACACCTTC. It codes for CASSFRGTGDGYTF.

This CDR3 is CASGTGPTRTDTQYF. The CDR3 DNA reads as TGCGCCAGTGGGACAGGGCCGACTCGCACAGATACGCAGTATTTT. V usage is TRBV5-1 and J usage is TRBJ2-3; TRBD1 agrees at 9 bases. J gave up 1 base and V 8 bases, and 8 bases lay outside the gene matches. Germline-derived CDR1 and CDR2 are SGHRS and YFSETQ. The CDR3 is 15 residues long.

The chain is built from TRBV6-4 and TRBJ1-5; the match to TRBD1 covers 8 bases. V gave up 3 bases and J gave up 7 bases; unmatched junction bases: 8. The germline CDR1 and CDR2 sequences are MRHNA and SNTAGT. This CDR3 has 15 amino acids. The CDR3 loop reads CASSESGGAGQPQHF. In DNA form, the CDR3 reads TGTGCCAGCAGTGAATCAGGGGGCGCGGGACAGCCCCAGCATTTT.

This clone was counted between two and nine times. The gene calls are TRBV6-4 and TRBJ1-1; possible D gene TRBD1, 6 bases. CDR1 is MRHNA, CDR2 SNTAGT, per germline. The CDR3 consists of 13 residues. V was clipped by 5 bases and J by 1 base, with 8 bases between them. As DNA, the CDR3 is TGTGCCAGCAGTCTACAGGGGAACACTGAAGCTTTCTTT. It codes for CASSLQGNTEAFF.

This clone is a singleton in its sample. V and J are TRBV9 and TRBJ2-3, with D possibly matching TRBD2 (5 bases). V dropped 4 bases and J dropped 3 bases, with 15 bases sitting between them. Germline assignment: CDR1 SGDLS and CDR2 YYNGEE. This CDR3 spans 15 amino acids. CDR3 sequence (DNA): TGTGCCAGCAGCTTTGAGCCCGCGGGTACAGATACGCAGTATTTT. Encoded protein: CASSFEPAGTDTQYF.

The chain recombines TRBV19 with TRBJ2-3, with 7 bases matching TRBD2. This CDR3 comprises 14 residues. In germline, CDR1 is LNHDA, CDR2 SQIVND (reference sequence). Trimming removed 4 bases from V and 6 bases from J; junction bases left unmatched: 7. CDR3 residues: CASSTSGGSDTQYF. DNA of the CDR3: TGTGCCAGTAGTACGTCCGGGGGGTCGGATACGCAGTATTTT.